The T cell receptor (beta chain) described here comes from a study of T cells in Graves' hyperthyroidism and ophthalmopathy. Study context: Specimen type is peripheral blood, collected at initial diagnosis prior to any treatment.

The CDR3 totals 15 residues. Trimming shortened V by 0 bases and J by 10 bases, and 13 bases separated the two germline ends. Study outcomes and limitations: The model forecast ophthalmopathy, anticipating it by a median approximately 6.1 months before onset.

A NOSPECS grade of at least 4, a Clinical Activity Score of at least 3 and duration under 3 months were recorded in ophthalmopathy patients. There are many counts of this clonotype. What it binds is unknown. RNA transcripts gave rise to amplified TCR beta CDR3 regions. TCR CDR3 regions were first amplified by RT-PCR with HTBI primers. TCRdb reprocessed the multiplex PCR reads with MiXCR, giving one entry per CDR3 protein. Among about 350,000 distinct CDR3 sequences listed, approximately 15% were seen once. The clonotype originates from a woman aged 40 to 49 with Graves' ophthalmopathy. The J gene is TRBJ1-6, the V gene TRBV12-3 or TRBV12-4; D might be TRBD1 (5 bases). The material sequenced was blood. Here the CDR3 reads CASSLAGRDGSPLHF. In DNA, the CDR3 is TGTGCCAGCAGTTTAGCCGGCAGGGACGGATCACCCCTCCACTTT.